This TCR beta chain originates from a study of patients and donors after allogeneic stem cell transplantation. A single record per CDR3 protein comes from TCRdb applying MiXCR to the RT-PCR reads. The data hold approximately 160,000 distinct CDR3 sequences, with 30% observed a single time. V was shortened by 5 bases and J by 1 base, with 12 bases between the two germline ends. Germline CDR1 reads SQVTM; CDR2 reads ANQGSEA. The CDR3 is 13 amino acids. Source material: blood, either unsorted or a sorted T cell fraction (not recorded which). The sequence came from a human donor who was either an allogeneic HSCT recipient or a stem cell or donor lymphocyte infusion donor (not recorded which). It is not recorded whose cells these are; they may come from a transplant donor. The chain joins TRBV29-1 to TRBJ2-7; the D gene is possibly TRBD1 (6 bases). The CDR3 nucleotides are TGCAGCGTTTTTGACAGGACATCCTACGAGCAGTACTTC. The encoded protein is CSVFDRTSYEQYF.